This T cell receptor beta chain was captured by sequencing in a study of blood T cell repertoires in COVID-19. The method was immunoSEQ multiplex PCR; TCRdb's version includes in-frame clones alone and lacks a portion of them. Of 200,000 to 300,000 clones detected, roughly 76% appear once; the ten largest clones hold around 7.5%. The CDR3 loop spans 16 amino acids. Germline V CDR1 and CDR2: LGHDT, YNNKEL (reference sequence). Trimming cost V 4 bases and J 2 bases; bases outside gene matches: 4. The sequence was collected from a woman of 80 years or more with COVID-19, enrolled during active disease. The material sequenced was peripheral blood. The chain recombines TRBV3-1 (or the pseudogene TRBV3-2) with TRBJ2-7; 14 bases fit TRBD2. CDR3 sequence: CASSRGLAGGPYEQYF. As DNA, the CDR3 is TGTGCCAGCAGCCGCGGACTAGCGGGGGGCCCCTACGAGCAGTACTTC.